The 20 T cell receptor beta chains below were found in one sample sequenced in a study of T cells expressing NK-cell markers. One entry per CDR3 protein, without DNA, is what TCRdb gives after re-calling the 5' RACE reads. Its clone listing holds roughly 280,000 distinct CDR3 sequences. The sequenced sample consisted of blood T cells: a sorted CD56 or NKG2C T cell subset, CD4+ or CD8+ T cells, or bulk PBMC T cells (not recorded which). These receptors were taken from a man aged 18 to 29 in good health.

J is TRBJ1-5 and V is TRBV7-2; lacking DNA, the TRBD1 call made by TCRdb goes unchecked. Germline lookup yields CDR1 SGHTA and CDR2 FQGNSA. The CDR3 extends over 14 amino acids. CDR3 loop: CASSFTGGGQPQHF.

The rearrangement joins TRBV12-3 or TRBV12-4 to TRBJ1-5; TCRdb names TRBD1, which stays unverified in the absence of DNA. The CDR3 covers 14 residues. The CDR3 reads CASTLTGGGQPQHF.

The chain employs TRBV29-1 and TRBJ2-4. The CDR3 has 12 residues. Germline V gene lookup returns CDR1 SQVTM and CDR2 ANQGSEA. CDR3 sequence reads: CSVTPDGNIQYF.

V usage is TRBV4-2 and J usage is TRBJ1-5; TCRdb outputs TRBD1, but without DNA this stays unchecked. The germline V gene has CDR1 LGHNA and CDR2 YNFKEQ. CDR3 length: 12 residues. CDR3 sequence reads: CASSAPHQPQHF.

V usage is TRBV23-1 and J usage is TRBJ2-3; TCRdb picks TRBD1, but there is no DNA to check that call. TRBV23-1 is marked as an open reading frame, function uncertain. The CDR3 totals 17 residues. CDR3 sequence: CASSQRKGTGNTDTQYF.

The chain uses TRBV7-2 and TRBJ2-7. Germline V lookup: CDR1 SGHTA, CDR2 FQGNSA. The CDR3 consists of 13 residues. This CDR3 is CASSLVVGDEQYF.

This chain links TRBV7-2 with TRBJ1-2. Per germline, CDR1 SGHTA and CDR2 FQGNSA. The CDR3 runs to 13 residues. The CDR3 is CASSSMGRYGYTF.

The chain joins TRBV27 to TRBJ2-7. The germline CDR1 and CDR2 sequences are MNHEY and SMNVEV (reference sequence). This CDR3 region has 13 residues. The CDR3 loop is CASSFNPAYEQYF.

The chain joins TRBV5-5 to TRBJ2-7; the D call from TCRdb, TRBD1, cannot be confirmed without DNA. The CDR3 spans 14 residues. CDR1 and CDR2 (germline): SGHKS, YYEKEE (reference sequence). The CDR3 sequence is CASSLTGTDYEQYF.

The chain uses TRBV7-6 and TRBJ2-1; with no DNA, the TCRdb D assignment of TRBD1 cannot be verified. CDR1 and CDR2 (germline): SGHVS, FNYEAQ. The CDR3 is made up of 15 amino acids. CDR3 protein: CASSSQPGVDNEQFF.

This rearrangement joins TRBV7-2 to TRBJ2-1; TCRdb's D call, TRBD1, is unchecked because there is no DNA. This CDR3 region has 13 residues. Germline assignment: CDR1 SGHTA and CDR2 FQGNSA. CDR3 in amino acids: CASSSVGGGEQFF. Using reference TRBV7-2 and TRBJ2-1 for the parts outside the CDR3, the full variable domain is GAGVSQSPSNKVTEKGKDVELRCDPISGHTALYWYRQSLGQGLEFLIYFQGNSAPDKSGLPSDRFSAERTGGSVSTLTIQRTQQEDSAVYLCASSSVGGGEQFFGPGTRLTVL.

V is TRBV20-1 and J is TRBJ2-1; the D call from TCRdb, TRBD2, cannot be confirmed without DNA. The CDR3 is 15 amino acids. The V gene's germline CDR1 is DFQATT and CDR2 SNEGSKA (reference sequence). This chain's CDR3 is CSARWGGVRYNEQFF.

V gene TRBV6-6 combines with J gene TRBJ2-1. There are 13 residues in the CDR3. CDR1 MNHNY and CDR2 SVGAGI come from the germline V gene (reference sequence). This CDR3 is CASSYSGPNEQFF.

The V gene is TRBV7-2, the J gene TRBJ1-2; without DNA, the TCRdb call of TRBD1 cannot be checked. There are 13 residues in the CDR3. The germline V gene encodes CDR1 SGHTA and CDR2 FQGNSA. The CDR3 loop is CASSEGALRGYTF.

The CDR3 loop reads CASSFSDRGNQPQHF. The genes are TRBV11-2 and TRBJ1-5; without DNA, the TCRdb call of TRBD1 cannot be checked. Germline values: CDR1 SGHAT, CDR2 FQNNGV. The CDR3 runs to 15 residues.

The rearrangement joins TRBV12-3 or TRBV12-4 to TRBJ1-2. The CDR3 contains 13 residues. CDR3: CASSRGRNYGYTF.

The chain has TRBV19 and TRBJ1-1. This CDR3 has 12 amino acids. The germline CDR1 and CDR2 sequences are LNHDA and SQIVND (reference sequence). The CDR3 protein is CASSFSGVEAFF.

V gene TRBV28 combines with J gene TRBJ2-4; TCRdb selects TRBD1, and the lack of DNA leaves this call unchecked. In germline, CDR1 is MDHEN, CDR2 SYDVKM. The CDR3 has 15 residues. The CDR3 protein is CASSLEGALSGIQYF.

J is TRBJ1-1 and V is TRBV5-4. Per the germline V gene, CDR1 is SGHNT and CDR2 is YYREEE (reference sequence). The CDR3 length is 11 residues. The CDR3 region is CASSGRTEAFF.

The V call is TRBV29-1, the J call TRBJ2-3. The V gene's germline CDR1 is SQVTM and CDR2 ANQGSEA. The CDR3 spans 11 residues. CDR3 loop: CSADPTDTQYF.